This entry lists 27 T cell receptor beta chains sequenced from one sample in a study of response to subunit inactivated influenza vaccine. Each CDR3 protein is one row after TCRdb ran MiXCR on the RT-PCR reads. Of over 650,000 distinct CDR3 sequences in the sample, approximately 17% are singletons; the top ten hold approximately 10%. Sequencing used PBMCs from blood, obtained roughly 5 days after vaccination. The source of these receptors is a man aged 45-65 years who received an inactivated influenza vaccine.

This chain uses TRBV12-3 or TRBV12-4 with TRBJ1-4; 8 nucleotides match TRBD1. V was clipped by 8 bases and J by 8 bases; unmatched bases: 13. This CDR3 has 15 residues. Written as DNA, the CDR3 is TGTGCCAGCGCGTGGGGCCAGGGGGCGGGAGAAAAACTGTTTTTT. It is translated as CASAWGQGAGEKLFF.

In its sample, this clonotype was seen a few times. V is TRBV6-2 or TRBV6-3 and J is TRBJ2-1; D call uncertain. V shed 7 bases and J shed 6 bases, with 13 bases lying between them. The CDR3 loop spans 13 amino acids. Per germline, CDR1 MNHEY and CDR2 SVGEGT. Written as DNA, the CDR3 is TGTGCCAGCACCACGTACTCCAGCAATGAGCAGTTCTTC. This sequence encodes CASTTYSSNEQFF.

This clonotype was recorded at least ten times. The chain joins TRBV28 to TRBJ1-1, with 7 bases that match TRBD1. The CDR3 consists of 15 residues. CDR1 is MDHEN, CDR2 SYDVKM, per germline. The V gene end was trimmed by 5 bases and the J gene end by 1 base; junction bases not matched to a gene: 7. The CDR3 region has the DNA TGTGCCAGCAGTCCCGACAGGGAAACGAACACTGAAGCTTTCTTT. Translation: CASSPDRETNTEAFF.

DNA for the CDR3: TGTGCCAGCAGCCAATCACGGGGACGCGCGCCGGAGACCCAGTACTTC. Amino acids: CASSQSRGRAPETQYF. V is TRBV4-2 and J is TRBJ2-5, with D perhaps TRBD1 or TRBD2 (5 bases each). Germline loops: CDR1 LGHNA, CDR2 YNFKEQ. The CDR3 has 16 residues. Trimming shortened V by 2 bases and J by 5 bases, and 18 bases separated the two germline ends.

The chain joins TRBV20-1 to TRBJ2-7, with no clear D. This CDR3 is 11 amino acids long. V dropped 7 bases and J dropped 3 bases, with 10 bases sitting between them. CDR1 and CDR2 from the germline V gene are DFQATT and SNEGSKA (reference sequence). CDR3 sequence: CSVPASYEQYF. The CDR3 coding sequence is TGCAGTGTTCCCGCCAGCTACGAGCAGTACTTC.

This clonotype was counted only a few times. This chain links TRBV13 with TRBJ2-7, with D perhaps matching TRBD2 (6 bases). V lost 5 bases to trimming and J lost 2 bases, with 13 bases between them. The CDR3 extends over 14 amino acids. CDR1 and CDR2 (germline): PRHDT, FYEKMQ (reference sequence). The CDR3 bases are TGTGCCAGCAGCCCGAGACTAGAAACCTACGAGCAGTACTTC. Protein sequence: CASSPRLETYEQYF.

This clonotype was counted between two and nine times. The V and J genes are TRBV30 and TRBJ2-7; tentatively, D is TRBD2 (6 bases). The germline V and J ends were trimmed by 1 base and 4 bases, with 14 bases remaining between them. Germline V CDR1 and CDR2: GTSNPN, SVGIG (reference sequence). CDR3 size: 14 residues. The CDR3 sequence is CAWSGDRETYEQYF. CDR3 DNA sequence: TGTGCCTGGAGTGGGGACCGGGAGACATACGAGCAGTACTTC.

The gene calls are TRBV7-8 and TRBJ2-2; no reliable D call. In germline, CDR1 is SGHVS, CDR2 FQNEAQ. The length of the CDR3 is 15 residues. Trimming took 5 bases from V and 1 from J, leaving 11 bases between them. CDR3 loop: CASSRFGENTGELFF. CDR3 nucleotides: TGTGCCAGCAGCCGGTTTGGTGAGAACACCGGGGAGCTGTTTTTT.

The table lists this clonotype with many counts. This sequence joins TRBV5-1 and TRBJ2-1, with D possibly TRBD2 on 6 matching bases. The CDR3 has 11 amino acids. V lost 5 bases and J lost 10, with 10 bases in between. Germline-derived CDR1 and CDR2 are SGHRS and YFSETQ. In DNA, the CDR3 is TGCGCCAGCAGGGCGGGAAGGGAGCAGTTCTTC. Translation: CASRAGREQFF.

This clonotype was seen a few times. The chain is built from TRBV6-1 and TRBJ2-1; 11 nucleotides line up with TRBD1. After removal of 5 bases from V and 9 bases from J, the junction contained 18 bases not matched to a gene. The CDR3 spans 18 residues. Germline V CDR1 and CDR2: MNHNS, SASEGT. The CDR3 DNA sequence: TGTGCCAGCAGTCGACCTTACTCCGGGACAGGGGGTCGGGGTGAGCAGTTCTTC. Its protein is CASSRPYSGTGGRGEQFF.

This clonotype was detected ten times or more. The V call is TRBV5-1, the J call TRBJ2-3, with D tentatively TRBD2 (5 bases). The V and J ends lost 0 bases and 5 bases respectively, with 16 bases between them. CDR3 length: 16 amino acids. Germline V gives CDR1 SGHRS, CDR2 YFSETQ. CDR3 nucleotides: TGCGCCAGCAGCTTGGTGCTAGCAGAAGGGTTAGATACGCAGTATTTT. Its translation is CASSLVLAEGLDTQYF. The variable domain in full, with the rest retrieved from reference TRBV5-1 and TRBJ2-3, is KAGVTQTPRYLIKTRGQQVTLSCSPISGHRSVSWYQQTPGQGLQFLFEYFSETQRNKGNFPGRFSGRQFSNSRSEMNVSTLELGDSALYLCASSLVLAEGLDTQYFGPGTRLTVL.

This clonotype was seen only a few times. The rearrangement uses TRBV10-3 and TRBJ1-1, with TRBD1 identical over 7 bases. The J segment lost 5 bases and the V segment lost 4 bases, leaving 7 bases of the junction unmatched. CDR1 ENHRY and CDR2 SYGVKD come from the germline V gene. This CDR3 spans 14 amino acids. In DNA, the CDR3 is TGTGCCATCAGTGGGTCCAGGGGGGATACTGAAGCTTTCTTT. Protein sequence: CAISGSRGDTEAFF.

This clonotype has ten or more counts. V gene TRBV20-1 combines with J gene TRBJ2-7, with 8 bases aligning to TRBD2. After removal of 3 bases from V and 0 bases from J, the junction contained 7 bases not matched to a gene. From germline, CDR1 is DFQATT and CDR2 SNEGSKA (reference sequence). The CDR3 loop spans 15 amino acids. The CDR3 loop is CSASSSGGSSYEQYF. DNA of the CDR3: TGCAGTGCTAGTAGCAGCGGGGGTAGCTCCTACGAGCAGTACTTC.

This clonotype has more than one count but fewer than ten. The chain joins TRBV5-1 to TRBJ2-7, with D possibly called TRBD1 or TRBD2 (5 bases each). The germline gives CDR1 SGHRS, CDR2 YFSETQ. V was shortened by 2 bases and J by 4 bases, with 13 bases between the two germline ends. This CDR3 region has 14 residues. CDR3 region: CASSFVGVGYEQYF. The CDR3, as DNA: TGCGCCAGCAGCTTTGTGGGGGTGGGATACGAGCAGTACTTC.

This clonotype was seen a few times. The chain carries TRBV11-1 and TRBJ2-6; 11 positions agree with TRBD1. The CDR3 sequence is 18 residues long. Germline V lookup: CDR1 SGHAT, CDR2 FQDESV (reference sequence). The ends lost 4 bases at V and 2 bases at J; junction bases unmatched: 7. CDR3 coding DNA: TGTGCCAGCAGCTCTAGGGACAGGGGGGTAGCTGGGGCCAACGTCCTGACTTTC. As protein: CASSSRDRGVAGANVLTF. Together with reference TRBV11-1 and TRBJ2-6, the CDR3 gives the full variable domain: EAEVAQSPRYKITEKSQAVAFWCDPISGHATLYWYRQILGQGPELLVQFQDESVVDDSQLPKDRFSAERLKGVDSTLKIQPAELGDSAMYLCASSSRDRGVAGANVLTFGAGSRLTVL.

This clonotype was counted at least ten times. CDR3 amino acids: CASSSRTSGPYNEQFF. CDR3 in DNA: TGTGCCAGCAGCTCCCGGACTAGCGGACCCTACAATGAGCAGTTCTTC. This chain joins TRBV7-9 and TRBJ2-1; 10 nucleotides agree with TRBD2. The CDR3 has 16 amino acids. Germline CDR1 and CDR2: SEHNR and FQNEAQ (reference sequence). V lost 4 bases to trimming and J lost 2 bases; unmatched junction nucleotides: 5.

This clonotype was found a few times. This sequence joins TRBV7-8 and TRBJ2-3; D gene ambiguous. CDR1 is SGHVS, CDR2 FQNEAQ, per germline. This CDR3 has 17 amino acids. V was trimmed by 5 bases and J by 1 base, leaving 19 bases between them. The CDR3 spells CASSPLRIPKGTDTQYF. The CDR3 DNA sequence: TGTGCCAGCAGCCCGCTACGGATCCCCAAGGGCACAGATACGCAGTATTTT.

The J gene is TRBJ2-7, the V gene TRBV20-1; tentative D call: TRBD2 (5 bases). The V end lost 4 bases, the J end lost 4 bases, and 8 bases lay between the germline ends. CDR3 size: 11 residues. The germline V gene has CDR1 DFQATT and CDR2 SNEGSKA (reference sequence). For the CDR3, the DNA is TGCAGTGCTACCAGCGGTTACGAGCAGTACTTC. Protein sequence: CSATSGYEQYF.

The genes are TRBV19 and TRBJ2-1; 9 bases align to TRBD2. The CDR3 extends over 15 amino acids. CDR1 is LNHDA and CDR2 is SQIVND in the germline V gene (reference sequence). After removal of 3 bases from V and 6 bases from J, the junction contained 6 bases not matched to a gene. Written as DNA, the CDR3 is TGTGCCAGTAGTATCGGTGCTAGCGGGGCCAATGAGCAGTTCTTC. Protein: CASSIGASGANEQFF.

V usage is TRBV7-2 and J usage is TRBJ1-5, with a possible D match to TRBD1 (5 bases). CDR1 SGHTA and CDR2 FQGNSA come from the germline V gene. V lost 1 base to trimming and J lost 6 bases, with 10 bases between them. This CDR3 is 14 amino acids long. CDR3 DNA: TGTGCCAGCAGCTTAGAGAGGGGCCTTCAGCCCCAGCATTTT. As protein: CASSLERGLQPQHF.

This clonotype was counted many times. The V gene is TRBV20-1, the J gene TRBJ1-6; D may be TRBD1 (5 bases). The germline gives CDR1 DFQATT, CDR2 SNEGSKA (reference sequence). Trimming stripped 0 bases from V and 9 bases from J, with 15 bases between. The CDR3 runs to 15 residues. DNA of the CDR3: TGCAGTGCTAGAGATCCGGACCAGGGTAGTTCACCCCTCCACTTT. Its protein product is CSARDPDQGSSPLHF.

This clonotype has just a few counts. This sequence joins TRBV5-1 and TRBJ2-1; 7 nucleotides line up with TRBD1. Germline CDR1 is SGHRS and CDR2 is YFSETQ. The CDR3 contains 15 residues. V trimming: 4 bases; J trimming: 8 bases; junction bases outside the gene matches: 12. CDR3 nucleotide sequence: TGCGCCAGCAGCCAGGACGTAGGGGGCTATTATGAGCAGTTCTTC. It specifies CASSQDVGGYYEQFF. The full variable domain, in which reference TRBV5-1 and TRBJ2-1 provide the parts outside the CDR3, is KAGVTQTPRYLIKTRGQQVTLSCSPISGHRSVSWYQQTPGQGLQFLFEYFSETQRNKGNFPGRFSGRQFSNSRSEMNVSTLELGDSALYLCASSQDVGGYYEQFFGPGTRLTVL.

V is TRBV7-2 and J is TRBJ2-5; 11 bases match TRBD2. The V gene end was trimmed by 3 bases and the J gene end by 5 bases; junction bases not matched to a gene: 5. Germline assignment: CDR1 SGHTA and CDR2 FQGNSA. CDR3 length: 15 residues. CDR3 DNA: TGTGCCAGCAGCTTGACTAGCGGGATGGGGGAGACCCAGTACTTC. Residues: CASSLTSGMGETQYF. Combining the CDR3 with reference TRBV7-2 and TRBJ2-5 gives the whole variable domain GAGVSQSPSNKVTEKGKDVELRCDPISGHTALYWYRQSLGQGLEFLIYFQGNSAPDKSGLPSDRFSAERTGGSVSTLTIQRTQQEDSAVYLCASSLTSGMGETQYFGPGTRLLVL.

The gene calls are TRBV20-1 and TRBJ1-5; 10 positions agree with TRBD1. Germline V gene lookup returns CDR1 DFQATT and CDR2 SNEGSKA (reference sequence). The CDR3 spans 17 residues. Trimming removed 1 base from V and 1 base from J; junction bases left unmatched: 7. The CDR3 here is CSARAGTGVSSNQPQHF. The CDR3 DNA reads TGCAGTGCTAGAGCCGGGACAGGGGTATCGAGCAATCAGCCCCAGCATTTT.

This clonotype has just a few counts. V and J are TRBV4-3 and TRBJ2-7; TRBD1 matches 10 bases. V gave up 0 bases and J gave up 7 bases; unmatched junction bases: 6. Germline CDR1 and CDR2: LGHNA and YSLEER. The CDR3 is 15 amino acids. The CDR3 here is CASSQDWTGGNEQYF. DNA for the CDR3: TGCGCCAGCAGCCAAGACTGGACAGGGGGTAATGAGCAGTACTTC.

V is TRBV12-3 or TRBV12-4 and J is TRBJ2-7, with no clear D. The CDR3 runs 13 residues. Trimming pared 4 bases from V and 2 bases from J, leaving 9 bases between. In DNA, the CDR3 is TGTGCCAGCAGTTATGGGCTTACCTACGAGCAGTACTTC. Encoded protein: CASSYGLTYEQYF.

In its sample, this clonotype was seen a few times. J is TRBJ2-7 and V is TRBV15; possibly TRBD2 for D (5 bases). This CDR3 is built from 15 residues. Trimming cost V 0 bases and J 6 bases, with 15 bases left between them. Germline assignment: CDR1 LNHNV and CDR2 YYDKDF (reference sequence). CDR3 amino acids: CATSRDRGRRSEQYF. The CDR3 DNA is TGTGCCACCAGCAGAGACAGAGGGCGAAGGAGCGAGCAGTACTTC.